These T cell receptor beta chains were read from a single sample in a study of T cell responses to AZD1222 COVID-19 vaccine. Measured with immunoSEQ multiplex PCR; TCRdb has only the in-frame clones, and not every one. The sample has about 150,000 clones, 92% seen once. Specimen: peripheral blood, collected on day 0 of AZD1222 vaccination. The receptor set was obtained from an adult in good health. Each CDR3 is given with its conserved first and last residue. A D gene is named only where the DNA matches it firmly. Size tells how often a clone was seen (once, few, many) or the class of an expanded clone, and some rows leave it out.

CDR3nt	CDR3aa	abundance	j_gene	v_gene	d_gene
TGCGCCAGCAGGCAGGGTGGAGAGACCCAGTACTTC	CASRQGGETQYF	-	TRBJ2-5	TRBV4-1	-
TGTGCCAGCAGCTTAAAGGCTACTCTCTACAATGAGCAGTTCTTC	CASSLKATLYNEQFF	-	TRBJ2-1	TRBV11-2	-
TGTGCCAGCGACGGAGGGGGCACTGAAGCTTTCTTT	CASDGGGTEAFF	-	TRBJ1-1	TRBV7-9	-
TGTGCCAGCAGTGAAGTGGGGGGGGGTACAGATACGCAGTATTTT	CASSEVGGGTDTQYF	-	TRBJ2-3	TRBV6-1	TRBD2
TGTGCCAGCAGCCCCTTCAATGAAAAACTGTTTTTT	CASSPFNEKLFF	once	TRBJ1-4	TRBV7-9	-
TGTGCCATTTCCAATACGCAGTATTTT	CAISNTQYF	-	TRBJ2-3	TRBV7-9	-
TGTGCCAGCAGCTCCTTGGGACTAGCGGGGGGTACCTACAATGAGCAGTTCTTC	CASSSLGLAGGTYNEQFF	-	TRBJ2-1	TRBV7-9	TRBD2
TGTGCCAGCAGCTTAAATCTAGAGTGGGGGGGTGATTACAATGAGCAGTTCTTC	CASSLNLEWGGDYNEQFF	-	TRBJ2-1	TRBV7-2	TRBD2
TGTGCCAGCAGTTTAGGGGGGCAGGATCAGCCCCAGCATTTT	CASSLGGQDQPQHF	-	TRBJ1-5	TRBV27	-
TGTGCCAGCAGCCAAGTGAGGGGTGATTCACCCCTCCACTTT	CASSQVRGDSPLHF	-	TRBJ1-6	TRBV3-1/TRBV3-2	-
TGTGCCAGCAGCCGGCAGTCCTCTGGAAACACCATATATTTT	CASSRQSSGNTIYF	once	TRBJ1-3	TRBV5-4	-
TGTGCCATCAGACGTAGCGGGGGGGCCTTAGATACGCAGTATTTT	CAIRRSGGALDTQYF	-	TRBJ2-3	TRBV10-3	TRBD2
TGCGCCAGCAGCCAAGACGAAGGGACCGGGGCCAACGTCCTGACTTTC	CASSQDEGTGANVLTF	-	TRBJ2-6	TRBV4-1	-
TGTGCCAGCAGCCCTTCGAGGGGAAACACCATATATTTT	CASSPSRGNTIYF	-	TRBJ1-3	TRBV7-9	-
TGTGCCAGCGGGGGGGCAGCCCAAGAGACCCAGTACTTC	CASGGAAQETQYF	-	TRBJ2-5	TRBV12-3/TRBV12-4	-
TGTGCCAGCAGCCCCACTTGGGGAGGAAATGAAAAACTGTTTTTT	CASSPTWGGNEKLFF	-	TRBJ1-4	TRBV13	-
TGTGCCAGCAGCAAACGGCCTGCAACTAATGAAAAACTGTTTTTT	CASSKRPATNEKLFF	-	TRBJ1-4	TRBV5-4	-
TGTGCCAGCAGCTGGGGCCTAGCGGGGGGGCTAACCCAAGAGACCCAGTACTTC	CASSWGLAGGLTQETQYF	-	TRBJ2-5	TRBV5-4	TRBD2
TGTGCCACCAGTGTACAGGGGGCAAACACCGGGGAGCTGTTTTTT	CATSVQGANTGELFF	-	TRBJ2-2	TRBV24-1	TRBD1
TGTGCCAGCAGCTTAGAAGGGACCGGGGACTATGGCTACACCTTC	CASSLEGTGDYGYTF	-	TRBJ1-2	TRBV13	-
TGTGCCAGCAGCCAAAACGGGGGCCCGGTGTATGGCTACACCTTC	CASSQNGGPVYGYTF	-	TRBJ1-2	TRBV7-2	-
TGTGCCAGCTCAGTTGGGGCGGGTAGCAATCAGCCCCAGCATTTT	CASSVGAGSNQPQHF	-	TRBJ1-5	TRBV2	-
TGTGCCATCAGTGATTTGGACAGTTCCAATCAGCCCCAGCATTTT	CAISDLDSSNQPQHF	-	TRBJ1-5	TRBV10-3	-
TGCGCCAGCAGCTTGGTCCCTGATGGCGGGGGCCGAGGGTACAATGAGCAGTTCTTC	CASSLVPDGGGRGYNEQFF	-	TRBJ2-1	TRBV5-1	-
TGTGCCATTCGGGACTACCAAACCTACGAGCAGTACTTC	CAIRDYQTYEQYF	-	TRBJ2-7	TRBV10-3	TRBD2
TGCAGCGTTGGTCGGGATCCCTATGGCTACACCTTC	CSVGRDPYGYTF	-	TRBJ1-2	TRBV29-1	-
TGTGCCAGTAGCGGAGGGGGCGGCAATCAGCCCCAGCATTTT	CASSGGGGNQPQHF	-	TRBJ1-5	TRBV19	TRBD1
TGTGCCAGTAGTCCAGACAGAAACTATGGCTACACCTTC	CASSPDRNYGYTF	-	TRBJ1-2	TRBV19	-
TGTGCCAGCAGCATAGCTGGGGCGCAGTTCTTC	CASSIAGAQFF	-	TRBJ2-1	TRBV5-8	-
TGCGCCAGCAGCCCCGAAAGCTTTTCGGCTGAAGCTTTCTTT	CASSPESFSAEAFF	-	TRBJ1-1	TRBV5-1	-
TGTGCCAGCAGCGCCCCTGGGGCTCCTTCGGGCTACACCTTC	CASSAPGAPSGYTF	-	TRBJ1-2	TRBV9	-
TGTGCCAGCAGCCATCTCCAAGGGGCCGGGGAGCTGTTTTTT	CASSHLQGAGELFF	-	TRBJ2-2	TRBV14	-
TGTGCCAGCAGCTTAAGGGGACCCCTAAACACCGGGGAGCTGTTTTTT	CASSLRGPLNTGELFF	-	TRBJ2-2	TRBV7-2	-
TGCGCCAGCAGCCAAGATAGGGGGGCCACAGATACGCAGTATTTT	CASSQDRGATDTQYF	-	TRBJ2-3	TRBV4-1	-